These 12 T cell receptor beta chains came from one sample sequenced in a study of molecular identifiers for immune sequencing clone quantification. TCRdb itself ran the PCR reads through MiXCR, one entry per CDR3 protein. The top ten hold roughly 0.86% of the sample, which has 300,000 to 400,000 distinct CDR3 sequences, about a fifth seen once. What was sequenced was naive CD8+ T cells from blood, with Jurkat cell RNA spiked in. This sample's subset: FACS-sorted CD8+CD4-CCR7+CD45RA+ naive T cells. These receptors were taken from a human donor in good health. Some libraries in this study had Jurkat cell RNA spiked in.

This chain joins TRBV5-6 and TRBJ1-4; 8 positions agree with TRBD1. The CDR3 has 15 residues. The trim removed 4 bases at V and 7 bases at J, leaving 9 bases unmatched. Germline-derived CDR1 and CDR2 are SGHDT and YYEEEE. The CDR3 nucleotides are TGTGCCAGCAGCCCTACGACAGGGGATTCTGAAAAACTGTTTTTT. Encoded protein: CASSPTTGDSEKLFF. The full variable domain, with the rest looked up from reference TRBV5-6 and TRBJ1-4, is DAGVTQSPTHLIKTRGQQVTLRCSPKSGHDTVSWYQQALGQGPQFIFQYYEEEERQRGNFPDRFSGHQFPNYSSELNVNALLLGDSALYLCASSPTTGDSEKLFFGSGTQLSVL.

The sample holds many counts of this clonotype. This chain uses TRBV6-5 with TRBJ2-1; either TRBD1 or TRBD2 may supply D (5 bases each). Germline values: CDR1 MNHEY, CDR2 SVGAGI. The CDR3 runs 15 residues. Trimming shortened V by 6 bases and J by 5 bases, and 17 bases separated the two germline ends. This CDR3 reads CASSQTTMGHNEQFF. The DNA of the CDR3 is TGTGCCAGCAGCCAGACGACAATGGGACACAATGAGCAGTTCTTC.

This clonotype was observed many times. The chain carries TRBV20-1 and TRBJ2-7; D is uncertain. Trimming took off 7 bases at V and 6 bases at J, with 13 bases between the two ends. CDR3 length: 11 amino acids. Germline-derived CDR1 and CDR2 are DFQATT and SNEGSKA (reference sequence). CDR3 sequence: CSVELGIEQYF. CDR3 DNA: TGCAGTGTGGAGCTAGGGATCGAGCAGTACTTC.

In the case of this clonotype: A much more abundant neighbour one base away suggests this may be a read error. As the CDR3 is not closed by the conserved phenylalanine or tryptophan, this likely results from a read error. The chain has TRBV28 and TRBJ2-5, with D uncertain. Germline V gives CDR1 MDHEN, CDR2 SYDVKM. Trimming stripped 1 base from V and 3 bases from J, with 12 bases between. This CDR3 has 15 amino acids. The CDR3 spells CASSLFRGQEETQYV. CDR3 nucleotide sequence: TGTGCCAGCAGTTTATTCCGAGGCCAGGAAGAGACCCAGTACGTC.

On this clonotype itself: A much larger clone differs from this one at a single base, so this may be a read error. This rearrangement joins TRBV6-7 to TRBJ2-2; D is unclear. TRBV6-7 is designated an ORF whose function remains uncertain. This CDR3 comprises 15 residues. This chain's CDR3 is CASGYGQENTGELFF. Written as DNA, the CDR3 is TGTGCCAGCGGTTACGGGCAGGAGAACACCGGGGAGCTGTTTTTT.

As for this clonotype: A much larger clone sits a single nucleotide away, making a read error possible. The rearrangement uses TRBV5-1 and TRBJ1-5; no clear D. CDR3 size: 14 residues. Germline V CDR1 and CDR2: SGHRS, YFSETQ. The CDR3 is CASSLGDGNQPRHF. In nucleotides, the CDR3 is TGCGCCAGCAGCTTGGGAGACGGCAATCAGCCCCGGCATTTT.

This clonotype came up many times. The V and J genes are TRBV7-9 and TRBJ2-7, with 7 nucleotides matching TRBD2. Germline V gene data show CDR1 as SEHNR and CDR2 as FQNEAQ (reference sequence). This CDR3 comprises 14 residues. Trimming at V came to 1 base and at J to 4 bases, leaving 4 bases not matched to a gene. The DNA for the CDR3 is TGTGCCAGCAGCTTAGGGAGCGGGGCTTACGAGCAGTACTTC. As protein: CASSLGSGAYEQYF.

This clonotype was observed at least ten times. CDR3 amino acids: CASSLGQGQGYTF. The CDR3 DNA sequence: TGTGCCAGCAGCTTGGGACAGGGTCAAGGCTACACCTTC. This rearrangement joins TRBV5-6 to TRBJ1-2; 7 nucleotides agree with TRBD1. Germline-derived CDR1 and CDR2 are SGHDT and YYEEEE. After removal of 0 bases from V and 8 bases from J, the junction contained 4 bases not matched to a gene. The CDR3 runs 13 residues.

In the case of this clonotype: This likely comes from a read error, as the CDR3 has no conserved phenylalanine or tryptophan at its end. The chain employs TRBV2 and TRBJ2-7, with 10 bases fitting TRBD1. This CDR3 spans 14 amino acids. CDR1 and CDR2 from the germline V gene are SNHLY and FYNNEI. Trimming removed 10 bases from V and 4 bases from J; junction bases left unmatched: 10. CDR3 sequence (DNA): TGTGCCACCCACCCGGGACAGGGGATATACGAGCAGTACCTC. The encoded protein is CATHPGQGIYEQYL.

Comments on this clonotype: This may come from a read error, since a much larger clone is one base off. The V gene is TRBV5-3, the J gene TRBJ2-5; 9 bases are a match to TRBD2. TRBV5-3 is an ORF, with its function uncertain. The CDR3 sequence is 16 residues long. CDR3 DNA sequence: TGTGCCAGCAGCTTGGCAGTAGCGGGAGCCCAAGAGACCCAGTACTTC. It is translated as CASSLAVAGAQETQYF.

Many counts were recorded for this clonotype. This chain uses TRBV6-5 with TRBJ1-1; D gene ambiguous. The CDR3 totals 13 residues. Trimming stripped 7 bases from V and 1 base from J, with 10 bases between. Germline CDR1 is MNHEY and CDR2 is SVGAGI. Here the CDR3 DNA reads TGTGCCAGCACAAGGGTTCCGAACACTGAAGCTTTCTTT. The encoded protein is CASTRVPNTEAFF.

This clonotype was seen many times. The genes are TRBV15 and TRBJ2-7; 8 bases are a match to TRBD1. The CDR3 has 16 residues. The V segment lost 0 bases and the J segment 4 bases; nucleotides outside the gene matches: 8. Germline CDR1 reads LNHNV; CDR2 reads YYDKDF (reference sequence). CDR3: CATSRDRWQGAYEQYF. The CDR3 region has the DNA TGTGCCACCAGCAGAGATCGGTGGCAGGGGGCTTACGAGCAGTACTTC.